Following are 31 T cell receptor beta chains from one sample sequenced in a study of identical twins. From the 5' RACE reads, TCRdb called clonotypes with MiXCR, one entry per CDR3 protein. Here the sample spans 570,000 or so distinct CDR3 sequences, roughly 9.5% being singletons. These data also featured in a second study, about yellow fever vaccine responses in identical twins.

The sample was PBMCs. Receptors were obtained from a woman aged 18-29 years in good health.

This clonotype was seen a handful of times. The V and J genes are TRBV27 and TRBJ2-7; D call uncertain. V gave up 8 bases and J gave up 5 bases, with 13 bases separating them. CDR1 is MNHEY, CDR2 SMNVEV, per germline (reference sequence). This CDR3 is 12 amino acids long. As DNA, the CDR3 is TGTGCCAGCGGAGACAAGGGCAACGAGCAGTACTTC. Translation gives CASGDKGNEQYF.

There are a few counts of this clonotype. The gene calls are TRBV10-3 and TRBJ2-1; 14 bases fit TRBD2. The trim removed 5 bases at V and 10 bases at J, leaving 10 bases unmatched. The CDR3 consists of 16 residues. CDR1 and CDR2 (germline): ENHRY, SYGVKD. CDR3 in amino acids: CAISLGTSGGVVEQFF. CDR3 bases: TGTGCCATCAGTTTGGGGACTAGCGGGGGTGTTGTGGAGCAGTTCTTC.

This clonotype came up a few times. V usage is TRBV6-2 or TRBV6-3 and J usage is TRBJ2-7, with unresolved D. Germline CDR1 MNHEY, CDR2 SVGEGT. V shed 7 bases and J shed 4 bases, with 17 bases lying between them. The CDR3 length is 14 residues. The CDR3 DNA reads as TGTGCCAGCACCCCTATCGCCTTCGCGTACGAGCAGTACTTC. Translating gives CASTPIAFAYEQYF.

In its sample, this clonotype was seen many times. In DNA, the CDR3 is TGTGCCAGCAGCGTAGGGGACAGGCCTCCCACGGATACGCAGTATTTT. Translated: CASSVGDRPPTDTQYF. The chain employs TRBV9 and TRBJ2-3; 8 bases are shared with TRBD1. Per the germline V gene, CDR1 is SGDLS and CDR2 is YYNGEE. The ends lost 0 bases at V and 6 bases at J; junction bases unmatched: 9. The CDR3 runs to 16 residues.

This clonotype was seen a handful of times. V usage is TRBV10-3 and J usage is TRBJ1-2; 9 bases align to TRBD1. V shed 2 bases and J 8 bases; nucleotides not matched to a gene: 3. Germline CDR1 reads ENHRY; CDR2 reads SYGVKD. The CDR3 runs to 13 residues. CDR3 residues: CAISEGTGFGYTF. The CDR3 nucleotides are TGTGCCATCAGTGAGGGGACAGGGTTCGGCTACACCTTC.

V usage is TRBV7-2 and J usage is TRBJ2-5, with 8 bases fitting TRBD2. Trimming took 5 bases from V and 1 from J; bases not matched to a gene: 6. CDR3 size: 15 residues. Germline loops: CDR1 SGHTA, CDR2 FQGNSA. The CDR3 region is CASSLDGGVQETQYF. The DNA for the CDR3 is TGTGCCAGCAGCCTAGACGGGGGGGTCCAAGAGACCCAGTACTTC. Full variable domain (rest looked up from reference TRBV7-2 and TRBJ2-5): GAGVSQSPSNKVTEKGKDVELRCDPISGHTALYWYRQSLGQGLEFLIYFQGNSAPDKSGLPSDRFSAERTGGSVSTLTIQRTQQEDSAVYLCASSLDGGVQETQYFGPGTRLLVL.

DNA for the CDR3: TGTGCCACCCTGTCGGACAGGGGGGCGAATGAGCAGTTCTTC. Translating gives CATLSDRGANEQFF. This rearrangement joins TRBV2 to TRBJ2-1; 10 bases fit TRBD1. V lost 10 bases, J lost 7 bases, and 10 bases stayed unmatched. This CDR3 has 14 amino acids. Looked up from germline, CDR1 is SNHLY and CDR2 is FYNNEI.

This chain joins TRBV20-1 and TRBJ2-1; D may be TRBD2 (5 bases). Germline lookup yields CDR1 DFQATT and CDR2 SNEGSKA (reference sequence). The CDR3 runs 13 residues. V was trimmed by 6 bases and J by 10 bases, leaving 19 bases between them. The CDR3 here is CSALGGPAQEQFF. Written as DNA, the CDR3 is TGCAGTGCCCTAGGCGGGCCCGCGCAGGAGCAGTTCTTC.

The chain links TRBV7-9 to TRBJ1-6; possibly TRBD1 for D (5 bases). Germline V gives CDR1 SEHNR, CDR2 FQNEAQ (reference sequence). The CDR3 is made up of 15 amino acids. The V gene lost 5 bases and the J gene lost 1 base, with 9 bases spanning the gap. The CDR3 region has the DNA TGTGCCAGCAGCCCAGGGACTTCCTATAATTCACCCCTCCACTTT. Protein product: CASSPGTSYNSPLHF.

This chain connects TRBV11-2 to TRBJ1-2, with 7 bases identical to TRBD1. Trimming removed 5 bases from V and 6 bases from J; junction bases left unmatched: 6. The CDR3 has 13 amino acids. CDR1 is SGHAT, CDR2 FQNNGV, per germline. The CDR3 bases are TGTGCCAGCAGCCCGGACAGGTGGCATGGCTACACCTTC. Its protein product is CASSPDRWHGYTF.

This clonotype has ten or more counts. The CDR3 region is CASSLGVRRGRRETQYF. CDR3 DNA: TGTGCCAGCAGCCTCGGGGTTAGGAGGGGTAGGCGGGAGACCCAGTACTTC. The chain recombines TRBV28 with TRBJ2-5, with D possibly TRBD2 on 6 matching bases. Germline CDR1 reads MDHEN; CDR2 reads SYDVKM. This CDR3 has 17 amino acids. V was pared by 6 bases and J by 5 bases, with 25 bases between.

This clonotype was counted only a few times. The chain uses TRBV7-9 and TRBJ2-7; D not certain. CDR3 length: 14 amino acids. V gave up 4 bases and J gave up 3 bases, with 13 bases separating them. Germline V gene lookup returns CDR1 SEHNR and CDR2 FQNEAQ (reference sequence). CDR3 coding DNA: TGTGCCAGCAGCTCGAGCACATTAAACTACGAGCAGTACTTC. It encodes CASSSSTLNYEQYF.

DNA of the CDR3: TGTGCCAGCTCACCCGGGACCCACTGGCTGAACTCCACCGGGGAGCTGTTTTTT. Its protein is CASSPGTHWLNSTGELFF. This chain links TRBV18 with TRBJ2-2; D is possibly TRBD1 or TRBD2 (5 bases each). Germline V lookup: CDR1 KGHSH, CDR2 LQKENI. V lost 3 bases and J lost 4, with 21 bases in between. The CDR3 extends over 18 amino acids.

There are a few counts of this clonotype. The chain uses TRBV10-3 and TRBJ2-5, with D possibly TRBD2 on 6 matching bases. The CDR3 contains 17 residues. V was cut by 4 bases and J by 5 bases, with 23 bases left in between. The germline gives CDR1 ENHRY, CDR2 SYGVKD. The CDR3 bases are TGTGCCATCAGTGCCACGACTAGTATCGTCTCTGAGGAGACCCAGTACTTC. Encoded protein: CAISATTSIVSEETQYF.

This clonotype was counted at least ten times. The chain couples TRBV27 to TRBJ2-7; TRBD2 aligns across 13 bases. Trimming cost V 5 bases and J 3 bases; bases outside gene matches: 4. CDR1 is MNHEY and CDR2 is SMNVEV in the germline V gene (reference sequence). This CDR3 is 15 amino acids long. CDR3 sequence (DNA): TGTGCCAGCAGTGGACTAGCGGGGGTTTACTACGAGCAGTACTTC. Protein: CASSGLAGVYYEQYF.

This clonotype turned up a few times. This sequence joins TRBV15 and TRBJ2-5, with TRBD2 identical over 11 bases. The germline V gene encodes CDR1 LNHNV and CDR2 YYDKDF (reference sequence). This CDR3 has 15 amino acids. Trimming removed 3 bases from V and 3 bases from J; junction bases left unmatched: 3. CDR3 nucleotides: TGTGCCACCAGCAGGGCTAGCGGGGGGAAAGAGACCCAGTACTTC. Its translation: CATSRASGGKETQYF.

The table lists this clonotype with a count of one. The rearrangement joins TRBV5-4 to TRBJ2-5; tentatively, D is TRBD1 (5 bases). CDR1 and CDR2 (germline): SGHNT, YYREEE (reference sequence). The CDR3 length is 13 residues. V shed 4 bases and J shed 5 bases, with 12 bases lying between them. CDR3 coding DNA: TGTGCCAGCAGCATACAGGATACCGAGACCCAGTACTTC. It is translated as CASSIQDTETQYF.

This clonotype was seen many times. CDR3 DNA: TGCGCCAGCAGCTTGGGCTCGAACACCGGGGAGCTGTTTTTT. It is translated as CASSLGSNTGELFF. The chain joins TRBV5-1 to TRBJ2-2; D is uncertain. Germline CDR1 is SGHRS and CDR2 is YFSETQ. V lost 0 bases and J 0 bases, leaving 3 bases between the germline ends. This CDR3 spans 14 amino acids. Together with reference TRBV5-1 and TRBJ2-2, the CDR3 gives the full variable domain: KAGVTQTPRYLIKTRGQQVTLSCSPISGHRSVSWYQQTPGQGLQFLFEYFSETQRNKGNFPGRFSGRQFSNSRSEMNVSTLELGDSALYLCASSLGSNTGELFFGEGSRLTVL.

The V call is TRBV4-1, the J call TRBJ2-7, with 10 bases identical to TRBD2. The CDR3 contains 17 residues. V dropped 4 bases and J dropped 2; count of bases not matched to a gene: 11. CDR1 and CDR2 (germline): MGHRA, YSYEKL. The DNA for the CDR3 is TGCGCCAGCAGCCGCCCTCCCAGCGGGAGGGGCCCCTACGAGCAGTACTTC. Its translation: CASSRPPSGRGPYEQYF.

This clonotype showed up just a few times. The V gene is TRBV6-1, the J gene TRBJ1-5, with D tentatively TRBD1 (5 bases). The CDR3 sequence is 14 residues long. Trimming removed 3 bases at V and 7 bases at J, with 13 bases between. The germline CDR1 and CDR2 sequences are MNHNS and SASEGT. CDR3 bases: TGTGCCAGCAGTGATACCGGGACCGGCCAGCCCCAGCATTTT. Translation: CASSDTGTGQPQHF.

The J gene is TRBJ2-1, the V gene TRBV5-1; the match to TRBD2 covers 7 bases. CDR1 and CDR2 from the germline V gene are SGHRS and YFSETQ. The CDR3 sequence is 16 residues long. With 2 bases clipped from V and 3 bases from J, the junction kept 8 bases outside the gene matches. The chain's CDR3 is CASSLGGPGGYNEQFF. The CDR3 nucleotides read TGCGCCAGCAGCTTAGGAGGCCCGGGGGGCTACAATGAGCAGTTCTTC.

CDR3 amino acids: CASRGAGGSYEQYF. CDR3 in DNA: TGTGCCAGCAGGGGCGCGGGAGGGAGTTACGAGCAGTACTTC. This chain joins TRBV12-3 or TRBV12-4 and TRBJ2-7, with 9 nucleotides matching TRBD2. There are 14 residues in the CDR3. The J segment lost 4 bases and the V segment lost 6 bases, leaving 7 bases of the junction unmatched.

The chain recombines TRBV7-3 with TRBJ2-2; D unresolved. The germline gives CDR1 SGHTA, CDR2 FQGTGA. Trimming took 2 bases from V and 4 from J, leaving 14 bases between them. CDR3 size: 16 residues. CDR3 coding DNA: TGTGCCAGCAGCTTAGACAAAACGTTCCGCACCGGGGAGCTGTTTTTT. Amino acid sequence: CASSLDKTFRTGELFF.

The chain employs TRBV7-9 and TRBJ2-5, with D possibly matching TRBD2 (6 bases). Trimming pared 3 bases from V and 3 bases from J, leaving 11 bases between. There are 14 residues in the CDR3. The germline CDR1 and CDR2 sequences are SEHNR and FQNEAQ (reference sequence). CDR3 DNA: TGTGCCAGCAGCTTTGGGGGGTTGGAAGAGACCCAGTACTTC. Protein: CASSFGGLEETQYF. Combining the CDR3 with reference TRBV7-9 and TRBJ2-5 gives the whole variable domain DTGVSQNPRHKITKRGQNVTFRCDPISEHNRLYWYRQTLGQGPEFLTYFQNEAQLEKSRLLSDRFSAERPKGSFSTLEIQRTEQGDSAMYLCASSFGGLEETQYFGPGTRLLVL.

V gene TRBV29-1 combines with J gene TRBJ1-2; no firm D call. The CDR3 is 10 amino acids. Trimming cost V 4 bases and J 8 bases, with 8 bases left between them. Germline CDR1 is SQVTM and CDR2 is ANQGSEA. In nucleotides, the CDR3 is TGCAGCGTTGTGTCCATCGGCTACACCTTC. This translates into CSVVSIGYTF. Together with reference TRBV29-1 and TRBJ1-2, the CDR3 gives the full variable domain: SAVISQKPSRDICQRGTSLTIQCQVDSQVTMMFWYRQQPGQSLTLIATANQGSEATYESGFVIDKFPISRPNLTFSTLTVSNMSPEDSSIYLCSVVSIGYTFGSGTRLTVV.

This clonotype was counted ten times or more. V is TRBV29-1 and J is TRBJ2-3; 8 bases map to TRBD1. Germline V gives CDR1 SQVTM, CDR2 ANQGSEA. The V gene end was trimmed by 1 base and the J gene end by 4 bases; junction bases not matched to a gene: 7. This CDR3 comprises 15 residues. CDR3 in amino acids: CSVEGGQGKSDTQYF. CDR3 bases: TGCAGCGTTGAAGGCGGACAGGGCAAATCAGATACGCAGTATTTT.

This clonotype turned up a few times. V and J are TRBV28 and TRBJ2-5, with TRBD2 as a possible D gene (6 bases). V dropped 4 bases and J dropped 1 base, with 13 bases sitting between them. The germline V gene encodes CDR1 MDHEN and CDR2 SYDVKM. The CDR3 totals 15 residues. This CDR3 is CASSSYRDSQETQYF. The CDR3 coding sequence is TGTGCCAGCAGTTCCTACCGGGACTCCCAAGAGACCCAGTACTTC.

This sequence joins TRBV6-2 or TRBV6-3 and TRBJ2-7; a possible D gene is TRBD2 (6 bases). Between the trimmed V and J ends, which lost 0 bases and 7 bases, there was a span of 22 bases. The germline CDR1 and CDR2 sequences are MNHEY and SVGEGT. This CDR3 has 17 residues. CDR3 nucleotides: TGTGCCAGCAGTTACTCGTTTTCGCGGGATGTTTTTGCGGAGCAGTACTTC. Encoded protein: CASSYSFSRDVFAEQYF.

This clonotype has ten or more counts. The CDR3 reads CASSSRGGTDTQYF. The CDR3 DNA reads as TGTGCCAGCAGTTCCCGGGGGGGTACAGATACGCAGTATTTT. The rearrangement links TRBV12-3 or TRBV12-4 to TRBJ2-3; 8 bases agree with TRBD2. This CDR3 is built from 14 residues. V was clipped by 4 bases and J by 3 bases; unmatched bases: 3.

This clonotype was counted between two and nine times. The V gene is TRBV20-1, the J gene TRBJ2-5; D not resolved. The V end was cut by 6 bases, the J end by 8 bases, with 16 bases between. Germline V gives CDR1 DFQATT, CDR2 SNEGSKA (reference sequence). This CDR3 is 12 amino acids long. The CDR3 DNA is TGCAGTGCATTTAGACCCGGATCAACCCAGTACTTC. It is translated as CSAFRPGSTQYF.

This clonotype was counted between two and nine times. The chain carries TRBV5-1 and TRBJ1-1; no clear D. Germline-derived CDR1 and CDR2 are SGHRS and YFSETQ. The V end lost 2 bases, the J end lost 1 base, and 9 bases lay between the germline ends. The CDR3 consists of 14 residues. The CDR3 nucleotides read TGCGCCAGCAGCTTAACCAGCCAGAACACTGAAGCTTTCTTT. Translated: CASSLTSQNTEAFF.